The 32 T cell receptor beta chains listed next were all sequenced from one sample in a study of regulatory T cells in long-lasting Graves disease (dated by TCRdb to about 2021). The receptor library was made with multiplex PCR. Instrument used: Illumina HiSeq 4000. CDR3 regions were amplified by Arm-PCR with iRepertoire HTBI primers to construct TCR beta libraries. TCRdb redid the processing of the public reads, applying fastp at Q25 and MiXCR, and retained in-frame beta chains. A single entry per CDR3 protein holds the most common genes and DNA from its merged rows. This sample lists under 450,000 distinct CDR3 sequences; under 20% were detected once. Around 21% of the sample lies in the top ten. This specimen's time point label, interpreted: newly diagnosed GD, antithyroid drugs for less than 3 months. RNA was extracted from PBMCs in TRIzol for both TCR sequencing and RNA sequencing. The data were also submitted as part of a second study, on T cells in Graves' hyperthyroidism and ophthalmopathy.

The source material was peripheral blood mononuclear cells (PBMCs), sampled at new diagnosis, from a patient treated with antithyroid drugs. These receptors were obtained from a young woman with Graves disease. Donor details come from another sample of the same person, matched by shared clones.

About this clonotype itself: The junction does not match germline at one end; this may be a read error. The chain links TRBV12-3 or TRBV12-4 to TRBJ1-2; D not resolved. This CDR3 is 13 amino acids long. The CDR3 DNA reads as TGTGCCAGCAGTCAGCGGTTGCCCTATCGCTACACCTTC. The encoded protein is CASSQRLPYRYTF.

This clonotype was found many times. The chain joins TRBV6-1 to TRBJ2-7, with 9 bases lining up with TRBD2. CDR1 is MNHNS and CDR2 is SASEGT in the germline V gene. Germline trimming cut 7 bases from V and 7 bases from J; bases unmatched to any gene: 20. This CDR3 has 17 amino acids. In nucleotides, the CDR3 is TGTGCCAGCACCCGCGTAGCGGGGGCCACCCATTCAGGAGAGCAGTACTTC. Protein product: CASTRVAGATHSGEQYF.

This clonotype has a count of ten or more. This rearrangement joins TRBV3-1 to TRBJ2-2; TRBD2 might be the D (6 bases). The germline V and J ends were trimmed by 4 bases and 7 bases, with 19 bases remaining between them. Germline-derived CDR1 and CDR2 are LGHDT and YNNKEL (reference sequence). The CDR3 consists of 16 residues. The CDR3 DNA is TGTGCCAGCAGCCGCACCACGCGGGAAAAAGACGGGGAGCTGTTTTTT. It encodes CASSRTTREKDGELFF.

This clonotype appeared many times. V and J are TRBV28 and TRBJ2-1; TRBD2 aligns across 9 bases. The junction had 3 bases not matched to a gene; V was cut back by 4 bases and J by 8 bases. Germline V gene data show CDR1 as MDHEN and CDR2 as SYDVKM. The CDR3 loop spans 13 amino acids. CDR3 protein: CASSSGLAYEQFF. In nucleotides, the CDR3 is TGTGCCAGCAGTTCCGGACTAGCGTATGAGCAGTTCTTC.

At least ten counts were recorded for this clonotype. This chain connects TRBV24-1 to TRBJ2-3, with D possibly being TRBD1 (6 bases). V was cut by 2 bases and J by 5 bases, with 10 bases left in between. The CDR3 spans 14 residues. CDR1 and CDR2 (germline): KGHDR, SFDVKD. The CDR3 DNA reads TGTGCCACCAGTGATTCACAGGGAAGAGATACGCAGTATTTT. Its protein product is CATSDSQGRDTQYF.

This clonotype occurred many times. The chain employs TRBV27 and TRBJ2-1; D uncertain. The CDR3 has 15 amino acids. V lost 3 bases and J 3 bases, leaving 12 bases between the germline ends. Germline values: CDR1 MNHEY, CDR2 SMNVEV (reference sequence). The CDR3 region has the DNA TGTGCCAGCAGTTTGTTTGGGTCTGGCTACAATGAGCAGTTCTTC. Translation gives CASSLFGSGYNEQFF.

The V call is TRBV6-2 or TRBV6-3, the J call TRBJ1-6; D perhaps matches TRBD1 (6 bases). The CDR3 loop spans 15 amino acids. Germline loops: CDR1 MNHEY, CDR2 SVGEGT. The germline V and J ends were trimmed by 10 bases and 6 bases, with 19 bases remaining between them. The CDR3 DNA reads TGTGCCACCCAACAAAACACAGGGATTAATTCACCCCTCCACTTT. Amino acid sequence: CATQQNTGINSPLHF.

The rearrangement links TRBV5-1 to TRBJ2-2, with D possibly being TRBD2 (6 bases). The CDR3 has 17 amino acids. Per germline, CDR1 SGHRS and CDR2 YFSETQ. Trimming took 0 bases from V and 5 from J, leaving 17 bases between them. The CDR3 region is CASSLGHLGGVTGELFF. In nucleotides, the CDR3 is TGCGCCAGCAGCTTGGGACACCTCGGAGGGGTAACCGGGGAGCTGTTTTTT. The full variable domain, in which reference TRBV5-1 and TRBJ2-2 provide the parts outside the CDR3, is KAGVTQTPRYLIKTRGQQVTLSCSPISGHRSVSWYQQTPGQGLQFLFEYFSETQRNKGNFPGRFSGRQFSNSRSEMNVSTLELGDSALYLCASSLGHLGGVTGELFFGEGSRLTVL.

This clonotype was counted only a few times. The V gene is TRBV7-9, the J gene TRBJ2-3; TRBD1 is a possible D gene (6 bases). The CDR3 contains 21 residues. V dropped 3 bases and J dropped 0 bases, with 28 bases sitting between them. Germline loops: CDR1 SEHNR, CDR2 FQNEAQ (reference sequence). The CDR3 region has the DNA TGTGCCAGCAGCTTCGGGGTGGACAGACTCAGCGGAGACGGTAGCACAGATACGCAGTATTTT. Amino acid sequence: CASSFGVDRLSGDGSTDTQYF.

This clonotype came up many times. The J gene is TRBJ2-7, the V gene TRBV18; a possible D gene is TRBD1 (6 bases). Germline lookup yields CDR1 KGHSH and CDR2 LQKENI. The V end was cut by 5 bases, the J end by 0 bases, with 8 bases between. CDR3 length: 13 amino acids. As DNA, the CDR3 is TGTGCCAGCTCAGACAGGAGCTCCTACGAGCAGTACTTC. It is translated as CASSDRSSYEQYF.

This clonotype was observed at least ten times. The rearrangement uses TRBV3-1 and TRBJ1-5; D possibly corresponds to TRBD1 (6 bases). The length of the CDR3 is 14 residues. Germline values: CDR1 LGHDT, CDR2 YNNKEL (reference sequence). Trimming took off 0 bases at V and 6 bases at J, with 9 bases between the two ends. Here the CDR3 reads CASSQDGGPQPQHF. CDR3 bases: TGTGCCAGCAGCCAAGATGGGGGGCCTCAGCCCCAGCATTTT.

This clonotype was recorded many times. The genes are TRBV5-1 and TRBJ1-4; D might be TRBD1 (6 bases). Trimming shortened V by 3 bases and J by 8 bases, and 14 bases separated the two germline ends. CDR3 length: 14 residues. CDR1 is SGHRS, CDR2 YFSETQ, per germline. CDR3 residues: CASSSDGGQEKLFF. Written as DNA, the CDR3 is TGCGCCAGCAGCTCCGATGGAGGACAGGAAAAACTGTTTTTT. Based on the CDR3 plus reference TRBV5-1 and TRBJ1-4, the full variable domain is KAGVTQTPRYLIKTRGQQVTLSCSPISGHRSVSWYQQTPGQGLQFLFEYFSETQRNKGNFPGRFSGRQFSNSRSEMNVSTLELGDSALYLCASSSDGGQEKLFFGSGTQLSVL.

This clonotype was recorded many times. The chain recombines TRBV3-1 with TRBJ2-7; perhaps TRBD1 as D (6 bases). Germline CDR1 LGHDT, CDR2 YNNKEL (reference sequence). V shed 6 bases and J shed 4 bases, with 13 bases lying between them. The CDR3 runs to 13 residues. CDR3 sequence (DNA): TGTGCCAGCAGAAACAGGGTAGGGTACGAGCAGTACTTC. Amino acids: CASRNRVGYEQYF.

This clonotype was recorded only once. Possible read error: a much larger clone is one base away. The V and J genes are TRBV11-3 and TRBJ2-3; possibly TRBD2 for D (5 bases). Germline CDR1 reads SGHNT; CDR2 reads YENEEA. V lost 0 bases and J lost 6, with 10 bases in between. The CDR3 has 14 residues. The CDR3 region has the DNA TGTGCCAGCAGCTTAGATTCGGACTCCGATACGCAGTATTTT. Translating it yields CASSLDSDSDTQYF.

In its sample, this clonotype was seen many times. The chain uses TRBV3-1 and TRBJ2-3; D unclear. There are 12 residues in the CDR3. V was shortened by 4 bases and J by 2 bases, with 4 bases between the two germline ends. Germline CDR1 LGHDT, CDR2 YNNKEL (reference sequence). The DNA of the CDR3 is TGTGCCAGCAGCCGAGACACAGATACGCAGTATTTT. Amino acids: CASSRDTDTQYF.

This clonotype was seen repeatedly, ten times or more. The chain links TRBV7-8 to TRBJ1-5; TRBD1 agrees at 9 bases. With 6 bases clipped from V and 4 bases from J, the junction kept 4 bases outside the gene matches. The germline CDR1 and CDR2 sequences are SGHVS and FQNEAQ. This CDR3 has 14 residues. The DNA of the CDR3 is TGTGCCAGCAGTTCTGGACAGGGGAATCAGCCCCAGCATTTT. As protein: CASSSGQGNQPQHF.

This clonotype was recorded a few times. The V and J genes are TRBV9 and TRBJ2-2; 11 nucleotides align to TRBD1. V shed 0 bases, J shed 7 bases, and the junction held 2 bases outside the gene matches. This CDR3 region has 15 residues. The germline V gene encodes CDR1 SGDLS and CDR2 YYNGEE. The CDR3 DNA reads TGTGCCAGCAGCGTAGGGACAGGGGGCGGCGGGGAGCTGTTTTTT. It specifies CASSVGTGGGGELFF.

This clonotype was counted only a few times. The V call is TRBV9, the J call TRBJ1-1; 8 nucleotides align to TRBD1. This CDR3 region has 15 residues. In germline, CDR1 is SGDLS, CDR2 YYNGEE. V was pared by 4 bases and J by 4 bases, with 9 bases of the junction left unmatched. The CDR3, as DNA: TGTGCCAGCAGCCCTCAGGGGGCGCGGGCCACTGAAGCTTTCTTT. This gives the protein CASSPQGARATEAFF.

This clonotype was recorded many times. The chain uses TRBV6-5 and TRBJ2-3; no reliable D call. V was clipped by 2 bases and J by 6 bases, with 9 bases between them. CDR3 length equals 13 residues. Per the germline V gene, CDR1 is MNHEY and CDR2 is SVGAGI. CDR3 DNA: TGTGCCAGCAGTTACATAGGGAAGGATACGCAGTATTTT. This sequence encodes CASSYIGKDTQYF.

This clonotype was seen repeatedly, ten times or more. The J gene is TRBJ1-5, the V gene TRBV30; tentative D call: TRBD1 (5 bases). The CDR3 runs 14 residues. V was cut by 4 bases and J by 2 bases, with 12 bases left in between. Germline-derived CDR1 and CDR2 are GTSNPN and SVGIG (reference sequence). DNA of the CDR3: TGTGCCTGGAAATGGTCAGGGTGCAATCAGCCCCAGCATTTT. Its translation: CAWKWSGCNQPQHF. Full variable domain (outside the CDR3, taken from reference TRBV30 and TRBJ1-5): SQTIHQWPATLVQPVGSPLSLECTVEGTSNPNLYWYRQAAGRGLQLLFYSVGIGQISSEVPQNLSASRPQDRQFILSSKKLLLSDSGFYLCAWKWSGCNQPQHFGDGTRLSIL.

This clonotype has just a few counts. This chain connects TRBV6-5 to TRBJ1-1; TRBD1 aligns across 7 bases. Germline values: CDR1 MNHEY, CDR2 SVGAGI. The V and J ends lost 2 bases and 1 base, in that order; junction bases with no gene match: 16. This CDR3 is built from 19 residues. CDR3 amino acids: CASSYRSYRGRLRNTEAFF. In DNA, the CDR3 is TGTGCCAGCAGTTACCGAAGTTACAGGGGCCGTCTTAGGAACACTGAAGCTTTCTTT.

Many counts were recorded for this clonotype. V and J are TRBV5-4 and TRBJ2-5; TRBD2 aligns across 8 bases. The CDR3 has 14 residues. Looked up from germline, CDR1 is SGHNT and CDR2 is YYREEE (reference sequence). V was pared by 4 bases and J by 4 bases, with 6 bases of the junction left unmatched. For the CDR3, the DNA is TGTGCCAGCAGCGAGACGGGGGGGCCAGAGACCCAGTACTTC. The encoded protein is CASSETGGPETQYF.

The V and J genes are TRBV27 and TRBJ1-2; 7 positions match TRBD1. Germline trimming cut 8 bases from V and 5 bases from J; bases unmatched to any gene: 5. CDR3 size: 12 residues. From germline, CDR1 is MNHEY and CDR2 SMNVEV (reference sequence). In DNA form, the CDR3 reads TGTGCCAGCGGGGGACAGCCATATGGCTACACCTTC. It codes for CASGGQPYGYTF.

This clonotype appeared many times. This rearrangement joins TRBV12-3 or TRBV12-4 to TRBJ2-5; TRBD1 matches at 9 bases. Losses at the gene ends were 5 bases for V and 4 bases for J; bases not matched to a gene: 8. This CDR3 spans 15 amino acids. The CDR3 DNA is TGTGCCAGCAGTACCGGGACAGGGAGTTTAGAGACCCAGTACTTC. It translates to CASSTGTGSLETQYF.

This clonotype was seen a handful of times. The genes are TRBV9 and TRBJ2-1; perhaps TRBD1 as D (6 bases). V dropped 3 bases and J dropped 8 bases, with 21 bases sitting between them. Germline V CDR1 and CDR2: SGDLS, YYNGEE. This CDR3 is built from 16 residues. CDR3 coding DNA: TGTGCCAGCAGCGGAATACCCCGGACAGATACGGATGAGCAGTTCTTC. Residues: CASSGIPRTDTDEQFF.

This rearrangement joins TRBV20-1 to TRBJ2-1, with D perhaps matching TRBD2 (5 bases). The CDR3 is made up of 16 amino acids. Trimming cost V 3 bases and J 0 bases, with 15 bases left between them. Germline values: CDR1 DFQATT, CDR2 SNEGSKA (reference sequence). CDR3 region: CSASRPGVSSYNEQFF. The CDR3 DNA reads as TGCAGTGCTAGTCGGCCCGGGGTCAGCTCCTACAATGAGCAGTTCTTC.

This clonotype was seen at least ten times. This chain links TRBV3-1 with TRBJ2-3; perhaps TRBD1 as D (6 bases). V lost 1 base and J lost 0, with 11 bases in between. The germline V gene has CDR1 LGHDT and CDR2 YNNKEL (reference sequence). The CDR3 contains 16 residues. The CDR3 DNA sequence: TGTGCCAGCAGCCAAGGGACAGTCCCTAGCACAGATACGCAGTATTTT. This gives the protein CASSQGTVPSTDTQYF.

The rearrangement links TRBV9 to TRBJ2-7, with TRBD1 identical over 8 bases. Germline V lookup: CDR1 SGDLS, CDR2 YYNGEE. This CDR3 contains 16 residues. The trim removed 1 base at V and 0 bases at J, leaving 6 bases unmatched. Here the CDR3 DNA reads TGTGCCAGCAGCGTACTAGGGACAGGCAGCTCCTACGAGCAGTACTTC. Amino acids: CASSVLGTGSSYEQYF. Looking up the rest from reference TRBV9 and TRBJ2-7 gives the full variable domain: DSGVTQTPKHLITATGQRVTLRCSPRSGDLSVYWYQQSLDQGLQFLIQYYNGEERAKGNILERFSAQQFPDLHSELNLSSLELGDSALYFCASSVLGTGSSYEQYFGPGTRLTVT.

This clonotype was observed at least ten times. The V and J genes are TRBV15 and TRBJ1-2, with a tentative D call TRBD1 (6 bases). V was pared by 4 bases and J by 8 bases, with 20 bases between. The CDR3 sequence is 15 residues long. The germline V gene encodes CDR1 LNHNV and CDR2 YYDKDF (reference sequence). For the CDR3, the DNA is TGTGCCACCAGCAAAGGAGGGGGAGGGGGAATAGGCTACACCTTC. Its protein is CATSKGGGGGIGYTF.

This clonotype was seen ten or more times. The chain is built from TRBV27 and TRBJ2-3, with D hard to call. The CDR3 length is 14 residues. CDR1 is MNHEY and CDR2 is SMNVEV in the germline V gene (reference sequence). The V gene lost 4 bases and the J gene lost 6 bases, with 14 bases spanning the gap. In nucleotides, the CDR3 is TGTGCCAGCAGTTCCCTGAGGTCTTGGGATACGCAGTATTTT. This encodes CASSSLRSWDTQYF.

This clonotype has just a few counts. V gene TRBV20-1 combines with J gene TRBJ2-2; TRBD2 matches at 8 bases. The CDR3 has 14 amino acids. V dropped 4 bases and J dropped 5; count of bases not matched to a gene: 6. In germline, CDR1 is DFQATT, CDR2 SNEGSKA (reference sequence). The CDR3 DNA reads TGCAGTGCTAAAGCGGGGGTGGCTACCGGGGAGCTGTTTTTT. It specifies CSAKAGVATGELFF.

There are many counts of this clonotype. The J gene is TRBJ2-2, the V gene TRBV2; D remains ambiguous. Per germline, CDR1 SNHLY and CDR2 FYNNEI. This CDR3 comprises 12 residues. V was clipped by 5 bases and J by 4 bases, with 5 bases between them. The chain's CDR3 is CASSIGTGELFF. The CDR3 DNA is TGTGCCAGCAGTATCGGCACCGGGGAGCTGTTTTTT.